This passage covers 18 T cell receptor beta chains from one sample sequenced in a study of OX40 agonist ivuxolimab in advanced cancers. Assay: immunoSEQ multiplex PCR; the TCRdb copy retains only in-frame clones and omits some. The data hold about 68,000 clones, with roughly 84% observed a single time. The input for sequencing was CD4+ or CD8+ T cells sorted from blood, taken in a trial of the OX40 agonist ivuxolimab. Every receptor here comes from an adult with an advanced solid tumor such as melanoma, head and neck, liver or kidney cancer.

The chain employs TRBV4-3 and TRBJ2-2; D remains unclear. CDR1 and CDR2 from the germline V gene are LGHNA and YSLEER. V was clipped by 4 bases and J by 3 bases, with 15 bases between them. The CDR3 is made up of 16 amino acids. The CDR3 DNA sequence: TGCGCCAGCAGCCCCCGGACGGATGTTTACACCGGGGAGCTGTTTTTT. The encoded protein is CASSPRTDVYTGELFF.

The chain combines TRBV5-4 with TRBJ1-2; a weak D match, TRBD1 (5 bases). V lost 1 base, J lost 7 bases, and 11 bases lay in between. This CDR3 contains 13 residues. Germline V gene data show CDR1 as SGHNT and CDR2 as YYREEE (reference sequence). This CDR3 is CASSLRDQGGYTF. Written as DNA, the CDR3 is TGTGCCAGCAGCTTGAGGGATCAGGGTGGCTACACCTTC. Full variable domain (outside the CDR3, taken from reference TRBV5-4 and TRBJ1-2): ETGVTQSPTHLIKTRGQQVTLRCSSQSGHNTVSWYQQALGQGPQFIFQYYREEENGRGNFPPRFSGLQFPNYSSELNVNALELDDSALYLCASSLRDQGGYTFGSGTRLTVV.

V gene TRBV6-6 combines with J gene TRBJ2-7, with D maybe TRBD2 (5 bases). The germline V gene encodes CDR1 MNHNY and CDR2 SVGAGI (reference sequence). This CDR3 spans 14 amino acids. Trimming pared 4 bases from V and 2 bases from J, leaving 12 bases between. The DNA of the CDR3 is TGTGCCAGCAGTTTGAGGGCGAATACCTACGAGCAGTACTTC. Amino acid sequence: CASSLRANTYEQYF.

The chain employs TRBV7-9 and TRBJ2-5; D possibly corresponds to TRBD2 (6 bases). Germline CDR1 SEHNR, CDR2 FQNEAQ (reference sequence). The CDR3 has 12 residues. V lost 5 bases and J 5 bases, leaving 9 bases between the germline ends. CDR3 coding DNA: TGTGCCAGCAGCCCGCGGGGCGAGACCCAGTACTTC. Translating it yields CASSPRGETQYF.

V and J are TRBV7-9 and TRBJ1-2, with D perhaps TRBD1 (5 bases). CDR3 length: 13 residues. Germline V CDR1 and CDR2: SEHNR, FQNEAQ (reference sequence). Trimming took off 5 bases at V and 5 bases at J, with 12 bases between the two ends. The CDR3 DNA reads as TGTGCCAGCAGCCAATTCCAGGGTTATGGCTACACCTTC. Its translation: CASSQFQGYGYTF.

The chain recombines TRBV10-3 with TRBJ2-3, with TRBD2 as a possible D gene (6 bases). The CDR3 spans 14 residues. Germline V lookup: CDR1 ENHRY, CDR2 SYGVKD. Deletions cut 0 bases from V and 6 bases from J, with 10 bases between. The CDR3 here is CAISESEGTDTQYF. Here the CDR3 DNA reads TGTGCCATCAGTGAGTCGGAGGGGACGGATACGCAGTATTTT.

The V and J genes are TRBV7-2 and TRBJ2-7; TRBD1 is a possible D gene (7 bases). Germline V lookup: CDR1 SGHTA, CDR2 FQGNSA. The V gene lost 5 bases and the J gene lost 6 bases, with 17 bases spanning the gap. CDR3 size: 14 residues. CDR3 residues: CASSPQGGFFEQYF. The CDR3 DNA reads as TGTGCCAGCAGCCCTCAGGGGGGATTTTTCGAGCAGTACTTC.

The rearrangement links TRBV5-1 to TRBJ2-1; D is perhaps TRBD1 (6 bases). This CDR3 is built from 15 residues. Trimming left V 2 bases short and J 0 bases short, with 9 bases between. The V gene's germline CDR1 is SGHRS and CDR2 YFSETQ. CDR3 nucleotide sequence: TGCGCCAGCAGCTTCCTCAGGGGCTCCTACAATGAGCAGTTCTTC. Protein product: CASSFLRGSYNEQFF.

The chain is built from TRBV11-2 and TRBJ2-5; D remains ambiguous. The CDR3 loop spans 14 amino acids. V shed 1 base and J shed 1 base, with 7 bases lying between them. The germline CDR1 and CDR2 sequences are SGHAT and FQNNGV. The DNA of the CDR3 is TGTGCCAGCAGCTTAGCAGGCTTCCAAGAGACCCAGTACTTC. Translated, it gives CASSLAGFQETQYF.

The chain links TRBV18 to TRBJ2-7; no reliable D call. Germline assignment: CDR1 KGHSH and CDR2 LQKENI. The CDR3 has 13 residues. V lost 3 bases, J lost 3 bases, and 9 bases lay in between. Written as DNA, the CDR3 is TGTGCCAGCTCACCCACCACGGACTACGAGCAGTACTTC. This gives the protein CASSPTTDYEQYF.

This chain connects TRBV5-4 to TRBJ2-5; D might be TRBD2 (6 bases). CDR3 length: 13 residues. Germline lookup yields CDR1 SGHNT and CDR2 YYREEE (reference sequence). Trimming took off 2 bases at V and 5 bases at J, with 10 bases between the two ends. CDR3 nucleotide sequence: TGTGCCAGCAGCTTTGGGGGGATGGAGACCCAGTACTTC. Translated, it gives CASSFGGMETQYF.

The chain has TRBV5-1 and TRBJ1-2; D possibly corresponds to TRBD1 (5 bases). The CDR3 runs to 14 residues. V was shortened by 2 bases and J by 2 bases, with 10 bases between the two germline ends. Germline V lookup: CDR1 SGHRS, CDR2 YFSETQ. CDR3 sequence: CASSFQGGNYGYTF. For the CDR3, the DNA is TGCGCCAGCAGCTTCCAGGGTGGGAACTATGGCTACACCTTC. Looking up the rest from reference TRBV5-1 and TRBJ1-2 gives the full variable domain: KAGVTQTPRYLIKTRGQQVTLSCSPISGHRSVSWYQQTPGQGLQFLFEYFSETQRNKGNFPGRFSGRQFSNSRSEMNVSTLELGDSALYLCASSFQGGNYGYTFGSGTRLTVV.

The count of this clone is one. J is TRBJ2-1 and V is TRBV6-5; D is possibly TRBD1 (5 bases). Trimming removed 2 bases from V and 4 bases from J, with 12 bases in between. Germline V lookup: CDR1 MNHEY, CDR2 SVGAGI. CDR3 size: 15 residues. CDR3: CASSYPGKGYNEQFF. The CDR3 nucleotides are TGTGCCAGCAGTTACCCCGGTAAGGGGTACAATGAGCAGTTCTTC.

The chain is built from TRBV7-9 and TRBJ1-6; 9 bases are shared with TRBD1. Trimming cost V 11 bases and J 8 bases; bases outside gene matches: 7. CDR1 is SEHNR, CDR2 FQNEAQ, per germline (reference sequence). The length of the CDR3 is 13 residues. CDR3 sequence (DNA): TGTGCCGCCCGGGGGACAGGGCATTCACCCCTCCACTTT. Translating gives CAARGTGHSPLHF.

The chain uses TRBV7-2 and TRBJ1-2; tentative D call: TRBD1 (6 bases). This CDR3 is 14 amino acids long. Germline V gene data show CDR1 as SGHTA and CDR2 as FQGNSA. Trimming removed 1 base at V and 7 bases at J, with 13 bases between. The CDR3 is CASSLVSQGSGYTF. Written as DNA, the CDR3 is TGTGCCAGCAGCTTAGTATCACAGGGTTCTGGCTACACCTTC.

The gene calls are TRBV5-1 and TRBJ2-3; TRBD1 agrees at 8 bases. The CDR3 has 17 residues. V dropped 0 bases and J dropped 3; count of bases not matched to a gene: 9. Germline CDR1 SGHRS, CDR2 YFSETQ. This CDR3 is CASSLDSTGALTDTQYF. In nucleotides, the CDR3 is TGCGCCAGCAGCTTGGATTCGACAGGGGCCCTAACAGATACGCAGTATTTT.

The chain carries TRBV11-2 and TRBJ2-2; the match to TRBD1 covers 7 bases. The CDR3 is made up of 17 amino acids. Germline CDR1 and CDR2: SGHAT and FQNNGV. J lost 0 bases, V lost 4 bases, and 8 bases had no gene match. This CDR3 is CASSSNSGTANTGELFF. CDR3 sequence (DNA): TGTGCCAGCAGCTCGAACTCCGGGACAGCGAACACCGGGGAGCTGTTTTTT.

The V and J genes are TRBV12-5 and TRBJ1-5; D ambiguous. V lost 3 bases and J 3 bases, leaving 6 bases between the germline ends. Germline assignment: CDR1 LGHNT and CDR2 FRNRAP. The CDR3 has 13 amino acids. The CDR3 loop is CASGFTVNQPQHF. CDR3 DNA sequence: TGTGCTAGTGGTTTTACAGTCAATCAGCCCCAGCATTTT.